This TCR beta chain was identified in a study of T cell responses to AZD1222 COVID-19 vaccine (dated by TCRdb to about 2021). Some background on the complete study: AZD1222 recipients given second doses at about 4 weeks or at about 12 weeks were pooled, since spike-specific TCR depth and breadth were not found to differ between the two schedules. A total of 233 trial participants underwent TCR sequencing, of whom some 210 received two doses of AZD1222 and about 26 received two doses of the MenACWY control vaccine. Trial participants were enrolled by age into 18-55, 56-69 and 70-plus year subgroups, with roughly 160, 29 and 62 TCR-sequenced participants respectively. Findings and caveats that apply to the study as a whole: Vaccine-associated CD4 TCRs spanned the whole spike protein, with dominant responses in regions 160-218 and 743-854. After two AZD1222 doses, both the breadth and the depth of spike-specific TCRs were significantly higher than at day 0 and than in MenACWY recipients. Most participants were white British and females outnumbered males, and the authors suggested that clonal diversity may have been underestimated. No day 14 peak-response samples were available, so repertoires were characterized only after the peak T cell response. The 56-69-year group was small, and its depth increase did not reach significance, likely because of low power. Conclusions about previously exposed vaccinees are limited because only five to seven AZD1222 recipients were SARS-CoV-2 seropositive at baseline. Nearly half of unique spike-specific TCRs reportedly recognized epitopes outside regions mutated in the B.1.351 and B.1.1.7 variants.

The sample's time point label, decoded: baseline before first vaccination. Vaccinee samples were obtained from the UK trials COV001 and COV002, which included a single-blind randomized controlled phase 2/3 trial of AZD1222 (ChAdOx1 nCoV-19) in healthy adults. Trial participant PBMC samples were collected at day 0 and day 28 after the second dose for TCRbeta chain sequencing. In regard to this clone: Its antigen is not yet known. The sample holds no much larger clone one base away, and base qualities are not on file.

The CDR3 regions of human TCRbeta chains were analyzed by immunosequencing. On the study's bioinformatics: Repertoire TCRs were matched against a reference library of SARS-CoV-2-specific TCRs generated with the MIRA antigen-specificity platform. Breadth was defined as the fraction of unique TCRs that were SARS-CoV-2-associated. Depth was defined as the fraction of total T cells that were SARS-CoV-2-associated. Using the MIRA data, each spike-specific TCR was assigned both to the spike region to which the TCR was reactive and to a CD4 or CD8 class. Log10-transformed breadth and depth values were compared by one-way ANOVA with Sidak's multiple comparisons tests. What TCRdb holds here is the immuneACCESS table cut down to in-frame rearrangements. Part of the clones is not present; checked against another copy, under half of the missing clones reflect an unresolved V gene, and the others are unexplained. The V and J calls and the clone size are those of that table, but D and trimming were determined from the DNA. For this sample the table gives 130,000 or so clones, of which over 85% were detected only once. Jointly, the top ten make up about 5% of the sample.

The V end loses 4 bases and the J end loses 3 bases, and a stretch of 21 bases separates them. From the cysteine through the phenylalanine, the CDR3 covers 17 amino acids. Only the CDR3 DNA is retained, 51 bases long and in frame from the first base. CDR1 and CDR2 are read off the germline V gene as SGDLS and YYNGEE. The sequenced sample was peripheral blood, obtained on day 0 of AZD1222 vaccination. This clonotype was sampled from an adult in good health. The sequence joins TRBV9 to TRBJ2-3; the D call could be TRBD1 or TRBD2, with each sharing 5 bases. The CDR3 here reads CASSPRIGAGSTDTQYF. The DNA is TGTGCCAGCAGCCCCCGTATCGGGGCCGGCAGTACAGATACGCAGTATTTT.